Listed here is a single T cell receptor beta chain. This sample is drawn from a study of T cell changes during pregnancy in multiple sclerosis. This CDR3 has 13 residues. Germline loops: CDR1 MGHDK, CDR2 SYGVNS. Trimming took 3 bases from V and 5 from J, leaving 10 bases between them. The assay was immunoSEQ multiplex PCR, and TCRdb's table has in-frame clones only and misses some. The repertoire consists of tens of thousands of clones, with about 93% occurring once and the leading ten covering 2.6%. This clonotype originated in a female donor with multiple sclerosis, enrolled in a pregnancy study. The source was CD8+ T cells from peripheral blood mononuclear cells, collected in the third trimester of pregnancy. The V call is TRBV25-1, the J call TRBJ1-1; maybe TRBD1 (5 bases). The CDR3 region is CASSDDSWTEAFF. The CDR3, as DNA: TGTGCCAGCAGTGACGACAGCTGGACTGAAGCTTTCTTT.